Below are 29 T cell receptor beta chains sequenced from a single sample in a study of CD8 T cells in ankylosing spondylitis. Overall study results and limits: The study identified a TCR beta motif of about eight highly homologous variants that appeared characteristic of ankylosing spondylitis blood.

These receptors' antigens are unknown. TCRdb ran MiXCR on the 5' RACE reads and lists one entry per CDR3 protein. The sample lists 750,000 to 850,000 distinct CDR3 sequences, roughly 10% occurring once. The specimen was blood, either unsorted or a sorted T cell fraction (not recorded which). The receptors were gathered from a male donor with ankylosing spondylitis.

The V call is TRBV13, the J call TRBJ2-7; no firm D call. V lost 0 bases to trimming and J lost 2 bases, with 11 bases between them. The CDR3 is made up of 15 amino acids. CDR1 PRHDT and CDR2 FYEKMQ come from the germline V gene (reference sequence). The CDR3 bases are TGTGCCAGCAGCTTAGGCCTGGGCGGAGCCTACGAGCAGTACTTC. Translated: CASSLGLGGAYEQYF.

This clonotype has only a few counts. The chain uses TRBV27 and TRBJ2-2; D is uncertain. Germline V gene data show CDR1 as MNHEY and CDR2 as SMNVEV (reference sequence). Trimming took off 3 bases at V and 9 bases at J, with 17 bases between the two ends. CDR3 length equals 15 residues. CDR3 loop: CASSFTATVVRELFF. As DNA, the CDR3 is TGTGCCAGCAGTTTTACGGCCACAGTCGTCCGGGAGCTGTTTTTT.

The chain couples TRBV20-1 to TRBJ2-3, with 12 bases fitting TRBD2. The CDR3 consists of 16 residues. V lost 6 bases, J lost 6 bases, and 13 bases stayed unmatched. Germline CDR1 and CDR2: DFQATT and SNEGSKA (reference sequence). CDR3 sequence reads: CSATRLAGEPPDTQYF. CDR3 coding DNA: TGCAGTGCCACCCGACTAGCGGGAGAGCCCCCGGATACGCAGTATTTT.

This chain links TRBV20-1 with TRBJ1-2, with D perhaps TRBD1 (5 bases). V lost 4 bases, J lost 5 bases, and 11 bases lay in between. The CDR3 is 12 amino acids. Germline values: CDR1 DFQATT, CDR2 SNEGSKA (reference sequence). The chain's CDR3 is CSATRQSYGYTF. DNA for the CDR3: TGCAGTGCTACAAGACAGTCTTATGGCTACACCTTC.

The J gene is TRBJ2-2, the V gene TRBV30; possible D gene TRBD1, 5 bases. V shed 1 base and J shed 6 bases, with 9 bases lying between them. Per germline, CDR1 GTSNPN and CDR2 SVGIG (reference sequence). The CDR3 runs 13 residues. Written as DNA, the CDR3 is TGTGCCTGGAGTGCGCTAGGGGCCGGGGAGCTGTTTTTT. Protein sequence: CAWSALGAGELFF.

This clonotype showed up just a few times. The rearrangement uses TRBV7-9 and TRBJ2-1; TRBD2 matches 13 bases. The ends lost 5 bases at V and 7 bases at J; junction bases unmatched: 5. Germline V CDR1 and CDR2: SEHNR, FQNEAQ (reference sequence). The CDR3 length is 15 residues. The CDR3 is CASSKTSGGPNEQFF. CDR3 bases: TGTGCCAGCAGCAAGACTAGCGGGGGGCCGAATGAGCAGTTCTTC.

V gene TRBV7-2 combines with J gene TRBJ1-1, with 7 nucleotides matching TRBD1. The germline CDR1 and CDR2 sequences are SGHTA and FQGNSA. CDR3 length: 13 residues. With 5 bases clipped from V and 7 bases from J, the junction kept 7 bases outside the gene matches. DNA for the CDR3: TGTGCCAGCAGCACGAGGGACAGCCTTGAAGCTTTCTTT. Amino acid sequence: CASSTRDSLEAFF.

The genes are TRBV4-3 and TRBJ2-1; 9 nucleotides agree with TRBD2. The junction had 9 bases not matched to a gene; V was cut back by 0 bases and J by 9 bases. The V gene's germline CDR1 is LGHNA and CDR2 YSLEER. This CDR3 has 16 amino acids. CDR3 DNA: TGCGCCAGCAGCCAAGAATGGAGAGCGGGAGGTTCTGAGCAGTTCTTC. Translating gives CASSQEWRAGGSEQFF.

The genes are TRBV6-1 and TRBJ2-1, with unresolved D. The ends were cut back, 3 bases at V and 10 bases at J, with 16 bases in the middle. The CDR3 contains 14 residues. Germline loops: CDR1 MNHNS, CDR2 SASEGT. This chain's CDR3 is CASSEAGDWIEQFF. The CDR3 nucleotides are TGTGCCAGCAGTGAGGCAGGCGACTGGATAGAGCAGTTCTTC.

In this sample, this clonotype turned up a few times. The chain employs TRBV4-3 and TRBJ1-5; D might be TRBD1 (5 bases). Germline V CDR1 and CDR2: LGHNA, YSLEER. The CDR3 sequence is 14 residues long. Trimming pared 0 bases from V and 7 bases from J, leaving 10 bases between. CDR3 coding DNA: TGCGCCAGCAGCCAAGAAAGGGACGGGCAGCCCCAGCATTTT. This translates into CASSQERDGQPQHF.

This clonotype was seen only a few times. This rearrangement joins TRBV18 to TRBJ1-1; D is undetermined. This CDR3 region has 16 residues. The V end was cut by 4 bases, the J end by 0 bases, with 15 bases between. CDR1 is KGHSH, CDR2 LQKENI, per germline. The CDR3 is CASSRLPSAVNTEAFF. The CDR3 coding sequence is TGTGCCAGCTCACGGCTTCCCTCCGCGGTGAACACTGAAGCTTTCTTT. Complete variable domain (other parts from reference TRBV18 and TRBJ1-1): NAGVMQNPRHLVRRRGQEARLRCSPMKGHSHVYWYRQLPEEGLKFMVYLQKENIIDESGMPKERFSAEFPKEGPSILRIQQVVRGDSAAYFCASSRLPSAVNTEAFFGQGTRLTVV.

The V gene is TRBV12-3 or TRBV12-4, the J gene TRBJ1-1; D remains unclear. V lost 6 bases and J 10 bases, leaving 12 bases between the germline ends. This CDR3 is 11 amino acids long. CDR3 sequence reads: CASSLNQRAFF. In nucleotides, the CDR3 is TGTGCCAGCAGCTTAAACCAGAGAGCTTTCTTT.

The chain links TRBV28 to TRBJ1-5; D may be TRBD1 (5 bases). The ends were cut back, 7 bases at V and 5 bases at J, with 18 bases in the middle. Germline CDR1 reads MDHEN; CDR2 reads SYDVKM. The CDR3 totals 15 residues. This CDR3 is CASIGDAGGDQPQHF. The CDR3 nucleotides are TGTGCCAGCATTGGGGACGCCGGCGGGGATCAGCCCCAGCATTTT.

This clonotype was detected a few times. The J gene is TRBJ1-1, the V gene TRBV15, with 7 bases matching TRBD1. J lost 1 base, V lost 1 base, and 0 bases had no gene match. This CDR3 is 14 amino acids long. CDR1 is LNHNV and CDR2 is YYDKDF in the germline V gene (reference sequence). The CDR3 sequence is CATSRGTGNTEAFF. CDR3 nucleotide sequence: TGTGCCACCAGCAGAGGGACAGGGAACACTGAAGCTTTCTTT.

The V gene is TRBV7-9, the J gene TRBJ2-1; D not certain. CDR1 and CDR2 (germline): SEHNR, FQNEAQ (reference sequence). V lost 5 bases, J lost 2 bases, and 10 bases lay in between. The CDR3 is 14 amino acids. The CDR3 reads CASSLQTAYNEQFF. The DNA of the CDR3 is TGTGCCAGCAGCCTTCAGACGGCCTACAATGAGCAGTTCTTC.

This clonotype occurred a few times. The V gene is TRBV4-2, the J gene TRBJ1-1, with D maybe TRBD1 (5 bases). The CDR3 has 17 amino acids. V lost 1 base, J lost 6 bases, and 21 bases lay in between. In germline, CDR1 is LGHNA, CDR2 YNFKEQ. DNA of the CDR3: TGTGCCAGCAGCCAAGTCGGGGCCGGGGCACCGGGCGCTGAAGCTTTCTTT. Translating gives CASSQVGAGAPGAEAFF.

The V call is TRBV20-1, the J call TRBJ2-1; 9 bases are shared with TRBD2. CDR1 and CDR2 from the germline V gene are DFQATT and SNEGSKA (reference sequence). The CDR3 consists of 15 residues. The V gene end was trimmed by 5 bases and the J gene end by 6 bases; junction bases not matched to a gene: 11. CDR3 loop: CSAGGVERGVNEQFF. The CDR3 DNA follows: TGCAGTGCTGGAGGCGTGGAGCGGGGGGTCAATGAGCAGTTCTTC.

The rearrangement uses TRBV20-1 and TRBJ2-3; TRBD1 is a possible D gene (5 bases). Between the trimmed V and J ends, which lost 2 bases and 2 bases, there was a span of 11 bases. The CDR3 has 14 amino acids. Germline V gives CDR1 DFQATT, CDR2 SNEGSKA (reference sequence). CDR3: CSARQGGLTDTQYF. The CDR3 DNA reads TGCAGTGCTAGACAGGGCGGCCTCACAGATACGCAGTATTTT.

The V call is TRBV12-3 or TRBV12-4, the J call TRBJ2-7; the match to TRBD1 covers 9 bases. V gave up 3 bases and J gave up 0 bases; unmatched junction bases: 12. This CDR3 region has 18 residues. Written as DNA, the CDR3 is TGTGCCAGCAGTTTCGGCCGCCGGGACAGGGAACGCTCCTACGAGCAGTACTTC. Encoded protein: CASSFGRRDRERSYEQYF.

J is TRBJ2-1 and V is TRBV14, with D perhaps TRBD2 (6 bases). The V end was cut by 5 bases, the J end by 7 bases, with 18 bases between. The germline CDR1 and CDR2 sequences are SGHDN and FVKESK. The CDR3 runs to 15 residues. The chain's CDR3 is CASSTFAGRVNEQFF. CDR3 nucleotide sequence: TGTGCCAGCAGCACGTTTGCGGGACGTGTAAATGAGCAGTTCTTC. Looking up the rest from reference TRBV14 and TRBJ2-1 gives the full variable domain: EAGVTQFPSHSVIEKGQTVTLRCDPISGHDNLYWYRRVMGKEIKFLLHFVKESKQDESGMPNNRFLAERTGGTYSTLKVQPAELEDSGVYFCASSTFAGRVNEQFFGPGTRLTVL.

Only a few counts were recorded for this clonotype. This chain connects TRBV4-2 to TRBJ1-5; perhaps TRBD1 as D (5 bases). V was cut by 1 base and J by 4 bases, with 8 bases left in between. The CDR3 length is 14 residues. Germline-derived CDR1 and CDR2 are LGHNA and YNFKEQ. CDR3 residues: CASSQGTLNQPQHF. CDR3 nucleotides: TGTGCCAGCAGCCAAGGGACACTGAATCAGCCCCAGCATTTT.

The rearrangement joins TRBV7-4 to TRBJ2-1, with 11 nucleotides matching TRBD2. The CDR3 is 18 residues long. V lost 4 bases and J lost 2; bases outside the gene matches: 10. Germline values: CDR1 SGHVT, CDR2 SQSDAQ. The CDR3: CASSSTLAGVLTYNEQFF. CDR3 nucleotide sequence: TGTGCCAGCAGCTCAACACTAGCGGGAGTGCTGACCTACAATGAGCAGTTCTTC.

The chain carries TRBV27 and TRBJ1-2; D call uncertain. The length of the CDR3 is 15 residues. The germline CDR1 and CDR2 sequences are MNHEY and SMNVEV (reference sequence). V was trimmed by 5 bases and J by 0 bases, leaving 13 bases between them. The CDR3 sequence is CASSLNRGANYGYTF. In DNA form, the CDR3 reads TGTGCCAGCAGTCTCAACAGAGGAGCTAACTATGGCTACACCTTC.

V gene TRBV9 combines with J gene TRBJ1-1; possible D gene TRBD1, 5 bases. The V gene lost 4 bases and the J gene lost 3 bases, with 16 bases spanning the gap. The CDR3 has 15 amino acids. The germline V gene has CDR1 SGDLS and CDR2 YYNGEE. The CDR3 nucleotides are TGTGCCAGCAGCCTAGACGGCAGGGTACACACTGAAGCTTTCTTT. Its protein is CASSLDGRVHTEAFF.

The table lists this clonotype with many counts. The chain carries TRBV20-1 and TRBJ2-1; D gene unclear. The V end lost 2 bases, the J end lost 4 bases, and 21 bases lay between the germline ends. The CDR3 length is 17 residues. CDR1 and CDR2 from the germline V gene are DFQATT and SNEGSKA (reference sequence). The CDR3 here is CSARPLILDGTYNEQFF. CDR3 coding DNA: TGCAGTGCTAGACCCTTAATCTTGGACGGTACATACAATGAGCAGTTCTTC.

The chain carries TRBV12-3 or TRBV12-4 and TRBJ2-1; 8 nucleotides match TRBD2. J lost 4 bases, V lost 3 bases, and 14 bases had no gene match. The CDR3 loop spans 18 amino acids. CDR3 DNA: TGTGCCAGCAGTTTCGCCAGAATTGCTAGCGGGCTTTACAATGAGCAGTTCTTC. This translates into CASSFARIASGLYNEQFF.

This chain links TRBV10-3 with TRBJ1-2; 7 bases fit TRBD1. J gave up 9 bases and V 0 bases, and 4 bases lay outside the gene matches. Germline-derived CDR1 and CDR2 are ENHRY and SYGVKD. This CDR3 has 13 amino acids. CDR3 amino acids: CAISESTGSSYTF. The CDR3 nucleotides are TGTGCCATCAGTGAGTCGACAGGGTCCAGCTACACCTTC.

This clonotype was picked up many times. The chain couples TRBV5-1 to TRBJ2-3; 11 positions agree with TRBD2. Germline CDR1 reads SGHRS; CDR2 reads YFSETQ. V lost 0 bases and J lost 6; bases outside the gene matches: 3. This CDR3 has 15 residues. The CDR3 loop reads CASSLGLAGKDTQYF. The DNA of the CDR3 is TGCGCCAGCAGCTTGGGACTAGCGGGGAAGGATACGCAGTATTTT.

This clonotype appeared many times. The chain carries TRBV29-1 and TRBJ1-1; D is perhaps TRBD1 (6 bases). The CDR3 totals 13 residues. Trimming shortened V by 6 bases and J by 4 bases, and 15 bases separated the two germline ends. Germline CDR1 is SQVTM and CDR2 is ANQGSEA. This chain's CDR3 is CSVVRDTGTEAFF. CDR3 DNA: TGCAGCGTAGTCCGGGACACGGGCACTGAAGCTTTCTTT.